A single sample gave rise to the 13 T cell receptor gamma chains below, sequenced in a study of gamma delta lymphoproliferative disorders and STAT genes. TCRdb fed the multiplex PCR reads into CATT to redo clone calling. This table has several hundred gamma-chain clones, more than 20% appearing once. PBMCs from patients and controls supplied the genomic DNA for sequencing. Sequencing used blood. The receptors derive from a human donor in good health.

This clone is classed as large. The genes are TRGV8 and TRGJ1 or TRGJ2. No J gene was available from TCRdb, and it was assigned here by a germline match of the DNA. The ends lost 4 bases at V and 0 bases at J; junction bases unmatched: 0. The V gene's germline CDR1 is VENAVY and CDR2 YDSYNSRV. The CDR3 totals 12 residues. This CDR3 is CATWENYYKKLF. The CDR3 DNA is TGTGCCACCTGGGAGAATTATTATAAGAAACTCTTT.

In this sample, this clone is large. The J gene is TRGJP1, the V gene TRGV10. Germline matching of the DNA provided the J gene here, since TCRdb leaves it blank. Being an ORF, TRGV10 has a function that is uncertain. J gave up 9 bases and V 8 bases, and 1 base lay outside the gene matches. There are 10 residues in the CDR3. Written as DNA, the CDR3 is TGTGCTGCGTGGAGTTGGTTCAAGATATTT. It encodes CAAWSWFKIF.

By share, this clone ranks as large. The chain couples TRGV8 to TRGJ1 or TRGJ2. TCRdb is silent on the J gene; assignment here came from matching the DNA to germline. Trimming at V came to 1 base and at J to 3 bases, leaving 6 bases not matched to a gene. This CDR3 contains 14 residues. CDR1 and CDR2 from the germline V gene are VENAVY and YDSYNSRV. CDR3 protein: CATWDSSLYYKKLF. The CDR3 region has the DNA TGTGCCACCTGGGATAGTTCGCTTTATTATAAGAAACTCTTT.

This clone counts as large. The chain employs TRGV10 and TRGJ1 or TRGJ2. No J gene is reported in TCRdb; it was inferred here by comparing the DNA with germline. TRGV10 is labeled an ORF, and its function is uncertain. The V and J ends lost 8 bases and 5 bases, in that order; junction bases with no gene match: 4. The CDR3 has 11 residues. The CDR3 is CAAWGHYKKLF. CDR3 bases: TGTGCTGCGTGGGGACATTATAAGAAACTCTTT.

By proportion, this clone is large. The chain joins TRGV9 to TRGJ1 or TRGJ2. Since TCRdb gives no J gene, matching the DNA to germline was used here to assign it. The V and J ends lost 2 bases and 9 bases, in that order; junction bases with no gene match: 4. From germline, CDR1 is GITISATS and CDR2 ISYDGTV (reference sequence). The CDR3 is 11 amino acids. CDR3 sequence (DNA): TGTGCCTTGTGGGAGGGAGGTAAGAAACTCTTT. This translates into CALWEGGKKLF.

This clone rates as large. The chain has TRGV8 and TRGJ1 or TRGJ2. The J gene, absent from TCRdb, was called here by matching the DNA to germline. The CDR3 is made up of 14 amino acids. Germline V lookup: CDR1 VENAVY, CDR2 YDSYNSRV. V dropped 5 bases and J dropped 7; count of bases not matched to a gene: 14. CDR3: CATWAAMVPYKKLF. The CDR3 nucleotides read TGTGCCACCTGGGCCGCAATGGTTCCCTATAAGAAACTCTTT.

This clone is termed large. The rearrangement links TRGV8 to TRGJP. TCRdb offers no J gene call, so here the DNA was matched to germline to obtain one. The CDR3 covers 15 residues. Trimming took 5 bases from V and 7 from J; bases not matched to a gene: 5. Germline values: CDR1 VENAVY, CDR2 YDSYNSRV. CDR3 bases: TGTGCCACCTGGGGAAGGGAGTTGGGCAAAAAAATCAAGGTATTT. Its protein product is CATWGRELGKKIKVF.

Relative to its sample, this clone is large. The chain couples TRGV3 to TRGJ1 or TRGJ2. TCRdb offers no J gene call, so here the DNA was matched to germline to obtain one. The CDR3 sequence is 15 residues long. Germline values: CDR1 VTNTFY, CDR2 YDVSTARD (reference sequence). Unmatched junction bases numbered 5, after V lost 0 bases and J lost 0 bases. The CDR3 protein is CATWDRRGNYYKKLF. The CDR3 DNA sequence: TGTGCCACCTGGGACAGGCGAGGGAATTATTATAAGAAACTCTTT.

This clone is termed large (0.1 to 1%). This chain connects TRGV10 to TRGJ1 or TRGJ2. No J gene was available from TCRdb, and it was assigned here by a germline match of the DNA. TRGV10 is an open reading frame, and its role is uncertain. This CDR3 has 11 residues. The junction had 10 bases not matched to a gene; V was cut back by 8 bases and J by 11 bases. In DNA form, the CDR3 reads TGTGCTGCGTGGGATAAGGTCGAGAAACTCTTT. It codes for CAAWDKVEKLF.

By sample share, this clone is large. The genes are TRGV8 and TRGJ1 or TRGJ2. In the absence of a J gene in TCRdb, the DNA was matched to germline to assign it here. Germline V lookup: CDR1 VENAVY, CDR2 YDSYNSRV. The CDR3 totals 11 residues. V dropped 12 bases and J dropped 8; count of bases not matched to a gene: 13. The CDR3 region is CASKPQDKKLF. Here the CDR3 DNA reads TGTGCCTCGAAGCCCCAGGATAAGAAACTCTTT.

CDR3 loop: CATWGGISGRLF. The CDR3 bases are TGTGCCACCTGGGGAGGTATTTCCGGTCGACTCTTT. V gene assignment gives TRGV3, but the J gene was left uncalled. The germline V gene encodes CDR1 VTNTFY and CDR2 YDVSTARD (reference sequence). The CDR3 totals 12 residues.

This clone was seen more than once but under ten times. A far larger clone is one base from this, pointing to a likely read error. The same CDR3 can be traced to other DNA sequences in this sample. The V call is TRGV10, the J call TRGJP1. No J gene was available from TCRdb, and it was assigned here by a germline match of the DNA. TRGV10 falls under the ORF class, with uncertain function. This CDR3 is 16 amino acids long. The DNA of the CDR3 is TGCGCTGCGTGGGATTTATTTTGTACCACTGGTTGGTTCAAGATATTT. This gives the protein CAAWDLFCTTGWFKIF.

Details on this clone: Because the CDR3's place on the DNA is in doubt, the DNA is left out and the CDR3 is given as listed by TCRdb. Other DNA sequences in the same sample also yield this CDR3. The V gene corresponds to TRGV11; no J gene was called. TRGV11 is treated as an ORF (open reading frame) with a function not yet certain. Ends included, the CDR3 has 22 residues. This CDR3 is CACWIRHVEIIIRNSLAVEQHF.